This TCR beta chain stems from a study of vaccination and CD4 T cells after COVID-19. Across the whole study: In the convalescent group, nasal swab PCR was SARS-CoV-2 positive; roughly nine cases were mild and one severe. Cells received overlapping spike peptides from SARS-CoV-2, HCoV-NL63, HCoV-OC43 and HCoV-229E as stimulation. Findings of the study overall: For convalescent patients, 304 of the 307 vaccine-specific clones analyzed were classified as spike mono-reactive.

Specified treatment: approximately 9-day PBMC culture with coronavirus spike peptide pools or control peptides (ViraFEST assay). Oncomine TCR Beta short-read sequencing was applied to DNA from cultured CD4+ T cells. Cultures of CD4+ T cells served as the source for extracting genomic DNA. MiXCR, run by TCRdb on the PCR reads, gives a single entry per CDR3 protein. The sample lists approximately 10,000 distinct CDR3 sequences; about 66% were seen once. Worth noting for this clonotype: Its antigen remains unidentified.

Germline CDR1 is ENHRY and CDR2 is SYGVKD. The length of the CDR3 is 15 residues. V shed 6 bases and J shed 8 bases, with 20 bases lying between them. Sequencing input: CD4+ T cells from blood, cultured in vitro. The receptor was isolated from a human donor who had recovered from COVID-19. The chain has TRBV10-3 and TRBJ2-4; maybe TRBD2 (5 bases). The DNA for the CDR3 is TGTGCCATCAGCCAGAGGGTCGGGGATCGGGACATTCAGTACTTC. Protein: CAISQRVGDRDIQYF.